Following are 17 T cell receptor beta chains from one sample sequenced in a study of persistence of HIV-infected CD4 T cells. Cells were stimulated with CMV-infected fibroblast lysates at approximately 10 ug/mL. CD4+ T cells upregulating both CD40 ligand and CD69 were sorted as responding cells. The antigens these receptors bind are not known. Sequencing used immunoSEQ version 4 in survey mode. Clones were sequenced by immunoSEQ multiplex PCR, and TCRdb holds only the in-frame ones, with some missing. Of 15,000 to 20,000 clones in the sample, around three fifths were seen once. Sequencing was performed on CD4+ T cells sorted from PBMCs after 18-hour stimulation, taken from a patient who received antiretroviral therapy. All receptors derive from an adult woman with HIV who was CMV-seropositive.

This chain links TRBV30 with TRBJ2-2, with 8 positions matching TRBD1. After removal of 4 bases from V and 7 bases from J, the junction contained 5 bases not matched to a gene. The CDR3 runs 13 residues. Germline V gene sequence: CDR1 GTSNPN, CDR2 SVGIG (reference sequence). CDR3 sequence: CAWTRGRDGELFF. CDR3 DNA sequence: TGTGCCTGGACCAGGGGGCGTGACGGGGAGCTGTTTTTT. The whole variable domain, filled in from reference TRBV30 and TRBJ2-2, reads SQTIHQWPATLVQPVGSPLSLECTVEGTSNPNLYWYRQAAGRGLQLLFYSVGIGQISSEVPQNLSASRPQDRQFILSSKKLLLSDSGFYLCAWTRGRDGELFFGEGSRLTVL.

The gene calls are TRBV6-5 and TRBJ1-1, with a weak D call TRBD1 (6 bases). CDR3 size: 13 residues. From germline, CDR1 is MNHEY and CDR2 SVGAGI. Trimming took off 9 bases at V and 5 bases at J, with 16 bases between the two ends. The chain's CDR3 is CASKRGGYTEAFF. DNA for the CDR3: TGTGCCAGTAAAAGGGGGGGATATACTGAAGCTTTCTTT.

This clone was seen only once. The chain carries TRBV27 and TRBJ2-7; 7 bases are shared with TRBD1. Germline values: CDR1 MNHEY, CDR2 SMNVEV (reference sequence). This CDR3 is 13 amino acids long. After removal of 5 bases from V and 7 bases from J, the junction contained 8 bases not matched to a gene. The CDR3 reads CASSKGQTREQYF. The CDR3 region has the DNA TGTGCCAGCAGTAAGGGACAGACGCGGGAGCAGTACTTC.

The genes are TRBV6-5 and TRBJ2-2, with D possibly being TRBD1 (6 bases). CDR1 is MNHEY and CDR2 is SVGAGI in the germline V gene. CDR3 length equals 14 residues. Deletions cut 5 bases from V and 5 bases from J, with 12 bases between. CDR3 residues: CASSQGPGTGELFF. The CDR3 DNA follows: TGTGCCAGCAGTCAGGGGCCTGGAACCGGGGAGCTGTTTTTT.

V is TRBV29-1 and J is TRBJ1-2; TRBD1 is a possible D gene (6 bases). This CDR3 has 13 amino acids. The V gene lost 4 bases and the J gene lost 8 bases, with 17 bases spanning the gap. Germline lookup yields CDR1 SQVTM and CDR2 ANQGSEA. CDR3 protein: CSVVSGGRQGYTF. The CDR3 nucleotides are TGCAGCGTTGTTTCCGGGGGGCGGCAAGGCTACACCTTC.

V is TRBV4-1 and J is TRBJ2-1; 8 positions match TRBD2. Germline lookup yields CDR1 MGHRA and CDR2 YSYEKL. The CDR3 consists of 16 residues. Unmatched junction bases numbered 6, after V lost 4 bases and J lost 1 base. The CDR3 DNA follows: TGCGCCAGCAGCCGTAGCGGGGCCGAATCCTACAATGAGCAGTTCTTC. Residues: CASSRSGAESYNEQFF.

V usage is TRBV6-2 or TRBV6-3 and J usage is TRBJ1-3; possibly TRBD1 for D (5 bases). The CDR3 extends over 15 amino acids. Trimming removed 6 bases at V and 1 base at J, with 13 bases between. Germline-derived CDR1 and CDR2 are MNHEY and SVGEGT. The CDR3 loop is CASSLTGTSGNTIYF. CDR3 DNA sequence: TGTGCCAGCAGCCTAACCGGGACGTCTGGAAACACCATATATTTT.

This chain uses TRBV27 with TRBJ1-2, with D possibly being TRBD1 (5 bases). From germline, CDR1 is MNHEY and CDR2 SMNVEV (reference sequence). The length of the CDR3 is 16 residues. V was pared by 2 bases and J by 3 bases, with 16 bases between. The CDR3, as DNA: TGTGCCAGCAGTTTAGGTTACCCCCCGGGGGACTATGGCTACACCTTC. It encodes CASSLGYPPGDYGYTF.

For the CDR3, the DNA is TGTGCCAGCATACGGGGGGGGAGCTTCTACGAGCAGTACTTC. Amino acids: CASIRGGSFYEQYF. The chain couples TRBV6-5 to TRBJ2-7; 8 bases are a match to TRBD2. Germline CDR1 is MNHEY and CDR2 is SVGAGI. The CDR3 covers 14 residues. The junction had 8 bases not matched to a gene; V was cut back by 7 bases and J by 3 bases.

This clone has a single count. The chain combines TRBV18 with TRBJ1-5, with 10 bases lining up with TRBD1. V lost 6 bases, J lost 2 bases, and 10 bases stayed unmatched. Germline-derived CDR1 and CDR2 are KGHSH and LQKENI. The CDR3 spans 17 residues. The CDR3 region is CASSPGQGKTGNQPQHF. CDR3 nucleotides: TGTGCCAGCTCGCCGGGACAGGGGAAGACTGGCAATCAGCCCCAGCATTTT.

The chain combines TRBV2 with TRBJ2-5, with D perhaps matching TRBD1 or TRBD2 (6 bases each). V shed 4 bases and J shed 4 bases, with 16 bases lying between them. The germline CDR1 and CDR2 sequences are SNHLY and FYNNEI. The CDR3 has 15 residues. The CDR3 is CASSAQNGGGETQYF. CDR3 DNA sequence: TGTGCCAGCAGTGCACAGAACGGAGGGGGAGAGACCCAGTACTTC.

This chain joins TRBV5-8 and TRBJ2-7; 9 bases map to TRBD1. Germline assignment: CDR1 SGHTS and CDR2 YDEGEE. V lost 4 bases and J lost 2; bases outside the gene matches: 4. CDR3 length equals 14 residues. In DNA form, the CDR3 reads TGTGCCAGCAGCCCCCGACAGGGGGCCTACGAGCAGTACTTC. Protein product: CASSPRQGAYEQYF.

Only one count was recorded for this clone. This chain uses TRBV28 with TRBJ2-7, with 9 bases lining up with TRBD2. Germline-derived CDR1 and CDR2 are MDHEN and SYDVKM. This CDR3 region has 14 residues. J gave up 4 bases and V 2 bases, and 3 bases lay outside the gene matches. The DNA of the CDR3 is TGTGCCAGCAGTTTAGTTAGCGGGGGTTACGAGCAGTACTTC. It translates to CASSLVSGGYEQYF.

Here the CDR3 reads CASSSPRSTSGGYTGELFF. The CDR3 nucleotides are TGTGCCAGCAGCTCGCCTCGGTCGACTAGCGGGGGGTACACCGGGGAGCTGTTTTTT. The chain is built from TRBV4-2 and TRBJ2-2; 13 bases match TRBD2. The CDR3 length is 19 residues. CDR1 and CDR2 (germline): LGHNA, YNFKEQ. V shed 5 bases, J shed 3 bases, and the junction held 12 bases outside the gene matches.

The J gene is TRBJ2-2, the V gene TRBV5-1, with 7 bases that match TRBD1. V dropped 0 bases and J dropped 4; count of bases not matched to a gene: 6. This CDR3 has 16 amino acids. The germline V gene encodes CDR1 SGHRS and CDR2 YFSETQ. The CDR3 here is CASSLARQGATGELFF. The CDR3 DNA reads as TGCGCCAGCAGCTTGGCCCGACAGGGAGCCACCGGGGAGCTGTTTTTT.

The gene calls are TRBV20-1 and TRBJ1-5; tentatively, D is TRBD1 (5 bases). Germline CDR1 reads DFQATT; CDR2 reads SNEGSKA (reference sequence). This CDR3 is built from 15 residues. V lost 3 bases, J lost 2 bases, and 14 bases lay in between. The CDR3 loop is CSASAGSGGNQPQHF. CDR3 sequence (DNA): TGCAGTGCTAGTGCGGGGTCGGGGGGCAATCAGCCCCAGCATTTT.

The V call is TRBV14, the J call TRBJ2-1; no definite D call. CDR1 and CDR2 from the germline V gene are SGHDN and FVKESK. The length of the CDR3 is 12 residues. V shed 4 bases and J shed 8 bases, with 9 bases lying between them. The CDR3 spells CASSPFRDEQFF. The CDR3 coding sequence is TGTGCCAGCAGCCCTTTTCGTGATGAGCAGTTCTTC.